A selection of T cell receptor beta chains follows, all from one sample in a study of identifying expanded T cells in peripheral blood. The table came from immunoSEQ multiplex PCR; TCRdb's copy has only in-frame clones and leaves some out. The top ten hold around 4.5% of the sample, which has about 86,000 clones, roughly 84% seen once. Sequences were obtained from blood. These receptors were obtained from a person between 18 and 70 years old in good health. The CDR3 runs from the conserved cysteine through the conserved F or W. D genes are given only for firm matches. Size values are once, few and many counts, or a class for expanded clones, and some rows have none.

cdr3_aa: CASSQYPPQGTTNEKLFF
cdr3_nt: TGTGCCAGCAGTCAATACCCTCCGCAGGGGACAACTAATGAAAAACTGTTTTTT
d_call: -
clone_size: -
cdr3_length: 18
j_call: TRBJ1-4
v_call: TRBV27

cdr3_aa: CASSLGQGNNEQFF
cdr3_nt: TGCGCCAGCAGCTTGGGACAGGGGAACAATGAGCAGTTCTTC
d_call: TRBD1
clone_size: few
cdr3_length: 14
j_call: TRBJ2-1
v_call: TRBV5-1

cdr3_aa: CASSPIQKPRRVRIPEAFF
cdr3_nt: TGCGCCAGCAGTCCGATCCAGAAGCCCCGGCGGGTCCGCATTCCTGAAGCTTTCTTT
d_call: -
clone_size: -
cdr3_length: 19
j_call: TRBJ1-1
v_call: TRBV4-1

cdr3_aa: CASSFHGTGSGNEQFF
cdr3_nt: TGTGCCAGCAGCTTTCATGGAACAGGGAGCGGGAATGAGCAGTTCTTC
d_call: -
clone_size: -
cdr3_length: 16
j_call: TRBJ2-1
v_call: TRBV7-9

cdr3_aa: CASSPGTHGYTF
cdr3_nt: TGTGCCAGCAGTCCCGGGACCCATGGCTACACCTTC
d_call: -
clone_size: once
cdr3_length: 12
j_call: TRBJ1-2
v_call: TRBV5-6

cdr3_aa: CASSFAQGQETQYF
cdr3_nt: TGTGCCAGCAGCTTTGCCCAGGGACAAGAGACCCAGTACTTC
d_call: -
clone_size: -
cdr3_length: 14
j_call: TRBJ2-5
v_call: TRBV5-6

cdr3_aa: CASSPRQGMRMYGYTF
cdr3_nt: TGTGCCAGCAGCCCCCGACAAGGAATGCGTATGTATGGCTACACCTTC
d_call: -
clone_size: -
cdr3_length: 16
j_call: TRBJ1-2
v_call: TRBV9

cdr3_aa: CASSPGAVSSPLHF
cdr3_nt: TGTGCCAGCAGCCCTGGGGCAGTCTCATCACCCCTCCACTTT
d_call: -
clone_size: -
cdr3_length: 14
j_call: TRBJ1-6
v_call: TRBV14

cdr3_aa: CASSLEGIGNTEAFF
cdr3_nt: TGTGCCAGCAGCTTGGAAGGGATCGGGAACACTGAAGCTTTCTTT
d_call: -
clone_size: -
cdr3_length: 15
j_call: TRBJ1-1
v_call: TRBV5-6

cdr3_aa: CASSLTGILQETQYF
cdr3_nt: TGTGCCAGCAGCTTAACAGGGATCCTACAAGAGACCCAGTACTTC
d_call: -
clone_size: few
cdr3_length: 15
j_call: TRBJ2-5
v_call: TRBV5-6

cdr3_aa: CGNVYITQSRANVLTF
cdr3_nt: TGTGGCAATGTATATATAACACAAAGTCGGGCCAACGTCCTGACTTTC
d_call: -
clone_size: -
cdr3_length: 16
j_call: TRBJ2-6
v_call: TRBV8-2

cdr3_aa: CASSPYMDTQYF
cdr3_nt: TGCGCCAGCAGCCCTTACATGGATACGCAGTATTTT
d_call: -
clone_size: -
cdr3_length: 12
j_call: TRBJ2-3
v_call: TRBV5-1

cdr3_aa: CASTGTGSGELFF
cdr3_nt: TGTGCCAGCACCGGGACGGGCTCCGGGGAGCTGTTTTTT
d_call: -
clone_size: -
cdr3_length: 13
j_call: TRBJ2-2
v_call: TRBV2

cdr3_aa: CASSLDRIKGTEAFF
cdr3_nt: TGTGCCAGCAGCTTAGACCGGATTAAAGGCACTGAAGCTTTCTTT
d_call: -
clone_size: -
cdr3_length: 15
j_call: TRBJ1-1
v_call: TRBV7-2

cdr3_aa: CAWSVVEGPLHF
cdr3_nt: TGTGCCTGGAGTGTGGTAGAGGGACCCCTCCACTTT
d_call: -
clone_size: -
cdr3_length: 12
j_call: TRBJ1-6
v_call: TRBV30

cdr3_aa: CASSQDFARQPTGEQYF
cdr3_nt: TGCGCCAGCAGCCAAGACTTCGCGAGACAGCCGACGGGCGAGCAGTACTTC
d_call: -
clone_size: -
cdr3_length: 17
j_call: TRBJ2-7
v_call: TRBV4-3

cdr3_aa: CAISDNQGNTGELFF
cdr3_nt: TGTGCCATCAGTGATAATCAGGGTAACACCGGGGAGCTGTTTTTT
d_call: -
clone_size: -
cdr3_length: 15
j_call: TRBJ2-2
v_call: TRBV10-3

cdr3_aa: CASSLDSNYGYTF
cdr3_nt: TGTGCCAGTAGTTTAGACAGCAACTATGGCTACACCTTC
d_call: -
clone_size: -
cdr3_length: 13
j_call: TRBJ1-2
v_call: TRBV19

cdr3_aa: CASSYERPSSYNEQFF
cdr3_nt: TGTGCCAGCAGTTACGAACGGCCGAGCTCCTACAATGAGCAGTTCTTC
d_call: -
clone_size: -
cdr3_length: 16
j_call: TRBJ2-1
v_call: TRBV6-6

cdr3_aa: CASSFQGASGNTIYF
cdr3_nt: TGTGCCAGCAGCTTTCAGGGAGCCTCTGGAAACACCATATATTTT
d_call: -
clone_size: -
cdr3_length: 15
j_call: TRBJ1-3
v_call: TRBV5-4

cdr3_aa: CASSRGRRGLGTEAFF
cdr3_nt: TGCGCCAGCAGTCGTGGGAGGAGGGGGCTAGGGACTGAAGCTTTCTTT
d_call: TRBD1
clone_size: few
cdr3_length: 16
j_call: TRBJ1-1
v_call: TRBV10-2

cdr3_aa: CASSYSRIGGTEAFF
cdr3_nt: TGTGCCAGCAGTTACTCGCGAATCGGGGGAACTGAAGCTTTCTTT
d_call: -
clone_size: -
cdr3_length: 15
j_call: TRBJ1-1
v_call: TRBV6-5

cdr3_aa: CASSPRQGAGYEQYF
cdr3_nt: TGTGCCAGCAGCCCCAGACAGGGGGCGGGCTACGAGCAGTACTTC
d_call: TRBD1
clone_size: -
cdr3_length: 15
j_call: TRBJ2-7
v_call: TRBV2

cdr3_aa: CSVKSNYNEQFF
cdr3_nt: TGCAGCGTGAAGAGTAATTACAATGAGCAGTTCTTC
d_call: -
clone_size: -
cdr3_length: 12
j_call: TRBJ2-1
v_call: TRBV29-1

cdr3_aa: CASSSTVNTEAFF
cdr3_nt: TGTGCCAGCAGCTCGACGGTGAACACTGAAGCTTTCTTT
d_call: -
clone_size: -
cdr3_length: 13
j_call: TRBJ1-1
v_call: TRBV7-2

cdr3_aa: CASSLGLSSDDNSPLHF
cdr3_nt: TGCGCCAGCAGCTTGGGACTATCCAGTGACGATAATTCACCCCTCCACTTT
d_call: -
clone_size: -
cdr3_length: 17
j_call: TRBJ1-6
v_call: TRBV5-1

cdr3_aa: CASSIRPGHGTEAFF
cdr3_nt: TGTGCCAGTAGTATACGCCCGGGACACGGGACTGAAGCTTTCTTT
d_call: -
clone_size: -
cdr3_length: 15
j_call: TRBJ1-1
v_call: TRBV19

cdr3_aa: CASSLYLTSGGDAYEQYF
cdr3_nt: TGTGCCAGCAGCTTATATCTGACTAGCGGGGGGGACGCCTACGAGCAGTACTTC
d_call: TRBD2
clone_size: -
cdr3_length: 18
j_call: TRBJ2-7
v_call: TRBV7-2

cdr3_aa: CASSSAGQAGRGEQFF
cdr3_nt: TGTGCCAGCAGTTCCGCCGGACAGGCGGGACGGGGTGAGCAGTTCTTC
d_call: -
clone_size: -
cdr3_length: 16
j_call: TRBJ2-1
v_call: TRBV6-5

cdr3_aa: CASRQLTGELFF
cdr3_nt: TGCGCCAGCAGACAGCTAACCGGGGAGCTGTTTTTT
d_call: -
clone_size: few
cdr3_length: 12
j_call: TRBJ2-2
v_call: TRBV5-1

cdr3_aa: CASSGNLGSANEKLFF
cdr3_nt: TGTGCCAGCAGTGGGAATTTGGGGAGCGCTAATGAAAAACTGTTTTTT
d_call: -
clone_size: -
cdr3_length: 16
j_call: TRBJ1-4
v_call: TRBV2

cdr3_aa: CSAPRVDTQYF
cdr3_nt: TGCAGTGCGCCCAGGGTAGATACGCAGTATTTT
d_call: -
clone_size: -
cdr3_length: 11
j_call: TRBJ2-3
v_call: TRBV20-1

cdr3_aa: CASSWGSRGAFF
cdr3_nt: TGTGCCAGCAGTTGGGGAAGTCGTGGCGCTTTCTTT
d_call: -
clone_size: -
cdr3_length: 12
j_call: TRBJ1-1
v_call: TRBV28

cdr3_aa: CASSGPFSTGMSGTQYF
cdr3_nt: TGTGCCAGCAGCGGACCGTTCTCGACAGGGATGTCGGGGACCCAGTACTTC
d_call: TRBD1
clone_size: -
cdr3_length: 17
j_call: TRBJ2-5
v_call: TRBV7-9

cdr3_aa: CASSFSPDSSLYF
cdr3_nt: TGTGCCAGCAGCTTCTCACCGGACAGCTCCTTATACTTC
d_call: -
clone_size: -
cdr3_length: 13
j_call: TRBJ2-4
v_call: TRBV5-4

cdr3_aa: CASSYSVGYTF
cdr3_nt: TGTGCCAGCAGTTACTCGGTTGGCTACACCTTC
d_call: -
clone_size: -
cdr3_length: 11
j_call: TRBJ1-2
v_call: TRBV6-5

cdr3_aa: CASSTRGPGNTIYF
cdr3_nt: TGTGCCAGCAGCACTAGGGGACCTGGAAACACCATATATTTT
d_call: -
clone_size: -
cdr3_length: 14
j_call: TRBJ1-3
v_call: TRBV13

cdr3_aa: CASSPPIGRGTGELFF
cdr3_nt: TGTGCCAGCAGCCCTCCTATAGGGCGGGGTACCGGGGAGCTGTTTTTT
d_call: -
clone_size: -
cdr3_length: 16
j_call: TRBJ2-2
v_call: TRBV9

cdr3_aa: CASSWGEAWGSYGYTF
cdr3_nt: TGTGCCAGCAGCTGGGGTGAGGCCTGGGGGAGCTATGGCTACACCTTC
d_call: -
clone_size: -
cdr3_length: 16
j_call: TRBJ1-2
v_call: TRBV13

cdr3_aa: CASSLAWGTGGGYTF
cdr3_nt: TGCGCCAGCAGCCTGGCGTGGGGGACAGGGGGAGGCTACACCTTC
d_call: TRBD1
clone_size: few
cdr3_length: 15
j_call: TRBJ1-2
v_call: TRBV5-1

cdr3_aa: CASSFFDRLNYGYTF
cdr3_nt: TGTGCCAGCAGCTTTTTCGACAGACTAAACTATGGCTACACCTTC
d_call: -
clone_size: -
cdr3_length: 15
j_call: TRBJ1-2
v_call: TRBV5-6

cdr3_aa: CASSLEANTEAFF
cdr3_nt: TGCGCCAGCAGCCTCGAGGCGAACACTGAAGCTTTCTTT
d_call: -
clone_size: -
cdr3_length: 13
j_call: TRBJ1-1
v_call: TRBV4-3

cdr3_aa: CASQASGGTQDTQYF
cdr3_nt: TGTGCCAGCCAGGCTAGCGGGGGGACCCAAGATACGCAGTATTTT
d_call: TRBD2
clone_size: -
cdr3_length: 15
j_call: TRBJ2-3
v_call: TRBV2

cdr3_aa: CARGAPPVGGTGELFF
cdr3_nt: TGTGCCAGAGGGGCCCCCCCGGTTGGGGGGACCGGGGAGCTGTTTTTT
d_call: -
clone_size: -
cdr3_length: 16
j_call: TRBJ2-2
v_call: TRBV7-9

cdr3_aa: CASSLGTTTNEKLFF
cdr3_nt: TGCGCCAGCAGCTTGGGGACAACAACTAATGAAAAACTGTTTTTT
d_call: -
clone_size: -
cdr3_length: 15
j_call: TRBJ1-4
v_call: TRBV5-1

cdr3_aa: CASSLYGKDTEAFF
cdr3_nt: TGTGCCAGCAGCTTGTATGGTAAGGACACTGAAGCTTTCTTT
d_call: -
clone_size: -
cdr3_length: 14
j_call: TRBJ1-1
v_call: TRBV5-4

cdr3_aa: CASSLVAQQYF
cdr3_nt: TGTGCCAGCAGCTTAGTAGCTCAGCAGTACTTC
d_call: -
clone_size: -
cdr3_length: 11
j_call: TRBJ2-7
v_call: TRBV7-9

cdr3_aa: CASSLRSLGEQYF
cdr3_nt: TGTGCCAGCAGTTTAAGGTCTTTGGGGGAGCAGTACTTC
d_call: -
clone_size: -
cdr3_length: 13
j_call: TRBJ2-7
v_call: TRBV27

cdr3_aa: CASSLRRIRPNYGYTF
cdr3_nt: TGTGCCAGCAGCTTGCGAAGGATTCGCCCTAACTATGGCTACACCTTC
d_call: -
clone_size: -
cdr3_length: 16
j_call: TRBJ1-2
v_call: TRBV5-6

cdr3_aa: CASSPSPRYEQYF
cdr3_nt: TGTGCCAGCTCACCTTCCCCGCGCTACGAGCAGTACTTC
d_call: -
clone_size: -
cdr3_length: 13
j_call: TRBJ2-7
v_call: TRBV18

cdr3_aa: CASSQEVPTLQIAGYTF
cdr3_nt: TGCGCCAGCAGCCAAGAAGTTCCGACCCTGCAGATTGCGGGCTACACCTTC
d_call: -
clone_size: -
cdr3_length: 17
j_call: TRBJ1-2
v_call: TRBV4-3

cdr3_aa: CASSLRGKVKDEQFF
cdr3_nt: TGTGCCAGCAGCTTAAGAGGGAAAGTTAAGGATGAGCAGTTCTTC
d_call: -
clone_size: -
cdr3_length: 15
j_call: TRBJ2-1
v_call: TRBV13

cdr3_aa: CASSLGRGVTGELFF
cdr3_nt: TGTGCCAGCAGCTTAGGCCGGGGGGTAACCGGGGAGCTGTTTTTT
d_call: TRBD2
clone_size: -
cdr3_length: 15
j_call: TRBJ2-2
v_call: TRBV13

cdr3_aa: CASSLRAGANYGYTF
cdr3_nt: TGTGCCAGCAGCTTGCGGGCAGGAGCTAACTATGGCTACACCTTC
d_call: -
clone_size: -
cdr3_length: 15
j_call: TRBJ1-2
v_call: TRBV5-6

cdr3_aa: CASSLSRDYEQYF
cdr3_nt: TGTGCCAGCAGCTTATCGCGGGACTACGAGCAGTACTTC
d_call: -
clone_size: -
cdr3_length: 13
j_call: TRBJ2-7
v_call: TRBV7-8